This T cell receptor (beta chain) was captured by sequencing in a study of human T cells and chemical hapten exposure. For the study at large: Patients received weekly diphenylcyclopropenone doses to the scalp throughout the roughly 24-week study. Study results and caveats: The study found that DPC sensitization did not change TCRs above 1 in 1000 frequency. Controls had significantly fewer large CDR3 similarity clusters than were formed by expanded TCRs.

TCRdb reanalysed the RACE reads using MiXCR and keeps one entry per CDR3 protein. This table has tens of thousands of distinct CDR3 sequences, 10% to 13% appearing once. Time point denoted: patch test 1, 2 weeks after DPC sensitization. Treatment noted: therapeutic diphenylcyclopropenone sensitization with weekly scalp DPC. Suited to DPC and affected by alopecia, the donors ranged from 18 to 70 years old. This clonotype was seen many times. Its target is not known. From germline, CDR1 is SQVTM and CDR2 ANQGSEA. V lost 3 bases, J lost 3 bases, and 9 bases lay in between. This CDR3 is built from 13 residues.

The starting material was whole blood, obtained in connection with sensitization to the hapten diphenylcyclopropenone (DPC). The source is a man aged 35-49 years with alopecia areata. Some clones in this sample may be carry-over from other donors' samples. V is TRBV29-1 and J is TRBJ1-3; D perhaps matches TRBD1 (5 bases). CDR3 residues: CSVEGTVGNTIYF. For the CDR3, the DNA is TGCAGCGTTGAGGGGACGGTTGGAAACACCATATATTTT.